This TCR beta chain came from a study of shared T cell receptors in the human thymus (dated by TCRdb to the early 2020s). With regard to the full study: The study examined how the human thymus generates shared, self-reactive T-cell receptor alpha chains.

Note on this clone: Its target antigen remains unknown. There are no base qualities to consult, and no much larger clone falls within one base.

Library construction relied on the immunoSEQ multiplex PCR assay. What TCRdb holds here is the immuneACCESS table cut down to in-frame rearrangements. Part of the clones is not present; checked against another copy, under half of the missing clones reflect an unresolved V gene, and the others are unexplained. The sample table holds some 660,000 clones, of which 87% were seen once. The top ten hold more than 0.009% of the sample. The germline V gene (reference sequence) sets CDR1 to LNHDA and CDR2 to SQIVND. Reading from cysteine to phenylalanine, the CDR3 counts 16 amino acids. The sequence is cut down to CDR3 DNA, 48 bases in frame from base 1. Relative to germline, V is missing 5 bases and J is missing 1 base, with 11 bases of the junction outside any gene match. This same sample was also part of a study on human thymus T cells. As the second paper documents: Immunologically healthy infants undergoing open corrective cardiac surgery for congenital heart defects in Finland were used as donors. The thymus tissue came from surgical resects taken out during corrective cardiac surgery. Biased V and J gene segment usage appeared to be present in both thymic and peripheral blood repertoires. Highly overlapping thymic TCR repertoires among unrelated individuals were reported in the related research. TCR alpha and beta repertoires from roughly 8 infant thymus samples and a few related peripheral blood samples were characterized in the study. Donor ages ranged from about 7 to 244 days, and the cohort comprised roughly 6 male and a couple of female infants. Thymocytes were released mechanically from tissue and stored at -70 °C as pellets of 10-30 million cells. Genomic DNA was extracted from frozen cell pellets with a QIAsymphony instrument. Using the immunoSEQ multiplex PCR assay, the TCRB and TCRAD loci were amplified from a standardized quantity of quality-controlled genomic DNA. Amplicons spanned the V(D)J region at a length sufficient to cover the CDR3 and identify V and J genes. Amplicon sequencing was performed on an Illumina platform through the commercial immunoSEQ service. Primer bias and sequencing errors were corrected using previously described methods, and TCRAD and TCRB definitions followed the IMGT database. immunoSEQ Analyzer 3.0 and VDJTools were used for repertoire analysis, which covered basic statistics, V/J segment usage, diversity estimates, rarefaction and pairwise overlap. Diversity was estimated with Chao1, ChaoE, Efron-Thisted, Shannon and inverse Simpson indices, and also on datasets down-sampled to the smallest sample. Repertoire overlap used strict matching of CDR3 nucleotide sequence, V gene and J gene, with Jaccard-based multidimensional scaling clustering. On average, thymus samples yielded roughly 800,000 unique TCRB clonotypes, whereas blood samples yielded roughly 81,000.

What was sequenced was thymocytes. This sequence uses TRBV19 and TRBJ2-7, with 7 central nucleotides matching TRBD1. The clonotype comes from a boy in the first two years of life with a congenital heart defect. Donor details come from another sample of the same person, matched by shared clones. The sequence in DNA is TGTGCCAGTAGTGTCTACCCCGGGACAGCTTCCTACGAGCAGTACTTC. It codes for CASSVYPGTASYEQYF.